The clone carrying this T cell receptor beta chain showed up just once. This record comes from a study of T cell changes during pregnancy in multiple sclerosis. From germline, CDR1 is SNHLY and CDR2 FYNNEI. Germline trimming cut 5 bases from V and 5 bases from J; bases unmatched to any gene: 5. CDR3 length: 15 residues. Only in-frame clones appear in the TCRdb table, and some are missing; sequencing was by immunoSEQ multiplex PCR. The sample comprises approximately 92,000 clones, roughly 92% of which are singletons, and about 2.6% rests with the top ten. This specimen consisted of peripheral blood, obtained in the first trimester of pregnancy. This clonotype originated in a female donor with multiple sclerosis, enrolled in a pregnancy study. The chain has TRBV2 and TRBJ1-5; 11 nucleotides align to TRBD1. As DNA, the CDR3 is TGTGCCAGCAGTTTCCGGACAGGGGGCTATCAGCCCCAGCATTTT. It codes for CASSFRTGGYQPQHF.